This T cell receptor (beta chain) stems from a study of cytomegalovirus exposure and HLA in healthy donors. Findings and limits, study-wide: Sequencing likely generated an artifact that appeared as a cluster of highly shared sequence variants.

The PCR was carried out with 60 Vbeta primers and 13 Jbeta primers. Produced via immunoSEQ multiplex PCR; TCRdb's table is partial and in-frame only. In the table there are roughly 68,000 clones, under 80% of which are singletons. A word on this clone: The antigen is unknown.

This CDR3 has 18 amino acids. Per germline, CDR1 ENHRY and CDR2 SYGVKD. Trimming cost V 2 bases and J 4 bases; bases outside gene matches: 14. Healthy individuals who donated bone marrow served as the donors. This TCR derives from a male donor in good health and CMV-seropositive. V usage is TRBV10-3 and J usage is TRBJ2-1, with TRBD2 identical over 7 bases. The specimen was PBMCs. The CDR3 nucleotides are TGTGCCATCAGTGAGGGTTCGGGCGGGGGAAACCCTTACAATGAGCAGTTCTTC. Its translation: CAISEGSGGGNPYNEQFF.